This T cell receptor (beta chain) was identified in a study of read filtering for tumor transcriptome and immune sequencing. Molecular barcoded adaptors covering alpha/delta and beta/gamma chains were used on 400 ng RNA. TCRdb used MiXCR to reprocess the reads, holding one entry per CDR3 protein. Among 45,000 to 55,000 distinct CDR3 sequences, roughly 18% were seen once, and the ten largest hold approximately 15%. The material sequenced was a population of CD138-negative cells sorted from bone marrow. The sequence was collected from a donor aged 40 or over with multiple myeloma.

CDR3 bases: TGTGCCAGCAGTCCTAACAGGGCTCGGCAGCCCCAGCATTTT. Its translation: CASSPNRARQPQHF. The chain employs TRBV6-2 or TRBV6-3 and TRBJ1-5; tentatively, D is TRBD1 (6 bases). CDR1 is MNHEY, CDR2 SVGEGT, per germline. Between the trimmed V and J ends, which lost 5 bases and 7 bases, there was a span of 15 bases. The CDR3 is made up of 14 amino acids.